One and the same sample provided the 13 T cell receptor beta chains below, sequenced in a study of shared clonotypes between healthy human individuals. The data were produced by immunoSEQ multiplex PCR, yet TCRdb's version contains in-frame clones alone and is incomplete. The data show hundreds of thousands of clones, nearly 97% seen once. Terminally differentiated effector memory CD45RA+ cells were excluded by CCR7 positive selection of CD45RO-negative cells. Sequencing used naive CD8+ T cells sorted from blood. The receptors here all came from a woman in her 30s in good health.

This clone was counted once. This chain connects TRBV10-2 to TRBJ2-7; 9 bases are shared with TRBD2. Trimming cost V 0 bases and J 6 bases; bases outside gene matches: 3. The length of the CDR3 is 14 residues. CDR1 and CDR2 from the germline V gene are WSHSY and SAAADI. The CDR3 reads CASSESSGSSEQYF. CDR3 bases: TGCGCCAGCAGTGAGTCTAGCGGGAGTTCCGAGCAGTACTTC.

The V and J genes are TRBV14 and TRBJ2-1; D uncertain. The CDR3 covers 18 residues. Germline V gene sequence: CDR1 SGHDN, CDR2 FVKESK. Trimming took 1 base from V and 0 from J, leaving 16 bases between them. CDR3 DNA sequence: TGTGCCAGCAGCCAAGCCGCAGGAGTGGGTACCTCCTACAATGAGCAGTTCTTC. It codes for CASSQAAGVGTSYNEQFF.

This chain joins TRBV9 and TRBJ2-1; D possibly corresponds to TRBD2 (5 bases). The CDR3 spans 16 residues. Germline V CDR1 and CDR2: SGDLS, YYNGEE. Trimming took 0 bases from V and 1 from J, leaving 11 bases between them. As DNA, the CDR3 is TGTGCCAGCAGCGTAGTAGCGCAGGTTTCCTACAATGAGCAGTTCTTC. It is translated as CASSVVAQVSYNEQFF.

The rearrangement uses TRBV28 and TRBJ2-1; TRBD2 matches 13 bases. Germline CDR1 MDHEN, CDR2 SYDVKM. The CDR3 has 21 amino acids. The J segment lost 1 base and the V segment lost 5 bases, leaving 17 bases of the junction unmatched. The DNA of the CDR3 is TGTGCCAGCAGTCTAGCGGGGACTAGCGGGATGTCTATGCGGTCCTACAATGAGCAGTTCTTC. Encoded protein: CASSLAGTSGMSMRSYNEQFF.

The V call is TRBV4-1, the J call TRBJ2-7; tentatively, D is TRBD2 (7 bases). Germline V gives CDR1 MGHRA, CDR2 YSYEKL. The CDR3 sequence is 16 residues long. Trimming removed 1 base from V and 2 bases from J, with 15 bases in between. CDR3 amino acids: CASSQASGTPPYEQYF. CDR3 bases: TGCGCCAGCAGCCAAGCCAGCGGGACACCACCCTACGAGCAGTACTTC.

The chain combines TRBV2 with TRBJ2-3; D is ambiguous. V gave up 10 bases and J gave up 4 bases, with 6 bases separating them. Germline assignment: CDR1 SNHLY and CDR2 FYNNEI. This CDR3 has 10 amino acids. The CDR3 DNA reads as TGTGCCATACACTCAGATACGCAGTATTTT. Translation gives CAIHSDTQYF.

The V and J genes are TRBV20-1 and TRBJ2-1; D unresolved. V was pared by 3 bases and J by 3 bases, with 3 bases between. CDR1 and CDR2 (germline): DFQATT, SNEGSKA (reference sequence). The CDR3 has 11 amino acids. The CDR3, as DNA: TGCAGTGCTAGGGACTACAATGAGCAGTTCTTC. Translated, it gives CSARDYNEQFF.

Concerning this clone: In the same sample, other DNA sequences code for this CDR3. J is TRBJ2-2 and V is TRBV9; possibly TRBD1 or TRBD2 for D (5 bases each). The CDR3 is 14 amino acids. Trimming left V 2 bases short and J 5 bases short, with 10 bases between. Germline V gene data show CDR1 as SGDLS and CDR2 as YYNGEE. CDR3 protein: CASSVAWGTGELFF. CDR3 bases: TGTGCCAGCAGCGTCGCTTGGGGGACCGGGGAGCTGTTTTTT.

The chain couples TRBV19 to TRBJ2-1; D unclear. CDR1 LNHDA and CDR2 SQIVND come from the germline V gene (reference sequence). The CDR3 is 14 amino acids. Trimming shortened V by 1 base and J by 5 bases, and 9 bases separated the two germline ends. CDR3 nucleotides: TGTGCCAGTAGTATAGGGCTAGTGAACAATGAGCAGTTCTTC. Its protein product is CASSIGLVNNEQFF.

The chain recombines TRBV7-9 with TRBJ2-1, with D unresolved. Trimming removed 4 bases from V and 2 bases from J, with 15 bases in between. Germline CDR1 and CDR2: SEHNR and FQNEAQ (reference sequence). The length of the CDR3 is 16 residues. The CDR3 DNA follows: TGTGCCAGCAGCTCCCAGGATCACTTGGCCTACAATGAGCAGTTCTTC. Its protein is CASSSQDHLAYNEQFF. The variable domain in full, with the rest retrieved from reference TRBV7-9 and TRBJ2-1, is DTGVSQNPRHKITKRGQNVTFRCDPISEHNRLYWYRQTLGQGPEFLTYFQNEAQLEKSRLLSDRFSAERPKGSFSTLEIQRTEQGDSAMYLCASSSQDHLAYNEQFFGPGTRLTVL.

The chain carries TRBV28 and TRBJ2-7, with D perhaps TRBD1 or TRBD2 (6 bases each). V dropped 2 bases and J dropped 4 bases, with 18 bases sitting between them. CDR1 is MDHEN, CDR2 SYDVKM, per germline. The CDR3 totals 16 residues. CDR3 sequence (DNA): TGTGCCAGCAGTTTACACCGGGGGCGTTCGTGGTACGAGCAGTACTTC. Its protein product is CASSLHRGRSWYEQYF.

The chain has TRBV7-2 and TRBJ1-1; 11 nucleotides line up with TRBD1. The CDR3 has 15 residues. Germline V gene sequence: CDR1 SGHTA, CDR2 FQGNSA. Trimming at V came to 4 bases and at J to 5 bases, leaving 6 bases not matched to a gene. The CDR3 loop is CASSWTGGAFTEAFF. For the CDR3, the DNA is TGTGCCAGCAGCTGGACAGGGGGCGCATTTACTGAAGCTTTCTTT.

The rearrangement uses TRBV5-4 and TRBJ2-3; 8 bases are shared with TRBD1. CDR1 and CDR2 (germline): SGHNT, YYREEE (reference sequence). Unmatched junction bases numbered 8, after V lost 4 bases and J lost 1 base. The CDR3 extends over 16 amino acids. The CDR3 bases are TGTGCCAGCAGCCCGTACGGACAGGGAGGCACAGATACGCAGTATTTT. It specifies CASSPYGQGGTDTQYF.